This T cell receptor (beta chain) derives from a study of T cell repertoires in cytomegalovirus infection. Study at large: Indicated by public TCR beta signatures were CMV infection and matching HLA type.

CDR3 size: 12 residues. The V end lost 8 bases, the J end lost 3 bases, and 10 bases lay between the germline ends. This clonotype was detected many times. Its antigen is as yet unknown. TCRdb independently ran MiXCR on the reads; one entry per CDR3 protein. This sample has fewer than 550,000 distinct CDR3 sequences, with 16% found just once. Study outcomes and limitations: Summed frequency of shared TCR beta families picked out CMV carriers who also had the relevant HLA. HLA-C-restricted TCR beta clonotypes specific for CMV led the ex vivo response.

The receptor was derived from a human donor in good health (CMV status not recorded). Some clones in this sample may be carry-over from other donors' samples. V is TRBV12-3 or TRBV12-4 and J is TRBJ1-2; weak D call: TRBD1 (5 bases). The specimen sequenced was CD8+ T cells from PBMCs. The CDR3 spells CASQGPHYGYTF. DNA for the CDR3: TGTGCCAGCCAGGGCCCTCACTATGGCTACACCTTC.